One sample yielded the 29 T cell receptor beta chains listed below, sequenced in a study of TIL therapy for anti-PD-1-resistant metastatic lung cancer (dated by TCRdb to the early 2020s). TCR beta CDR3 regions were amplified from genomic DNA by bias-controlled multiplex PCR with the immunoSEQ v3 hsTCRB kit. The table comes from immuneACCESS by way of TCRdb, which keeps in-frame sequences with V and J called. Part of the clones is missing from these tables; in studies checked, under half for an unresolved V gene and the rest for unknown reasons. The sample includes more than 50,000 clones, with about nine tenths observed a single time. The top ten clonotypes cover 2% to 3% of the sample. Sample time point, as interpreted from the label and publication: pre-treatment sample, taken before nivolumab and TIL therapy. The sample in question was blood, obtained at baseline. The origin of the receptors is a person between 30 and 79 years old with non-small cell lung cancer.

The chain carries TRBV21-1 and TRBJ1-2; the D call TRBD1 from the table was never checked on the DNA. TRBV21-1 is a pseudogene segment. The CDR3 spans 16 residues. The CDR3 is CASSNPQARTYYGYTF. Written as DNA, the CDR3 is TGTGCCAGCAGCAATCCCCAGGCGCGAACTTACTATGGCTACACCTTC.

The CDR3: CASSRGTSGMLSNEQFF. CDR3 sequence (DNA): TGCGCCAGCAGCCGCGGGACTAGCGGGATGTTAAGCAATGAGCAGTTCTTC. The chain is built from TRBV5-1 and TRBJ2-1; 13 bases fit TRBD2. CDR3 length: 17 residues. V was clipped by 4 bases and J by 6 bases; unmatched bases: 10. The V gene's germline CDR1 is SGHRS and CDR2 YFSETQ.

The chain recombines TRBV7-9 with TRBJ1-1, with D possibly matching TRBD1 (6 bases). The CDR3 is 13 residues long. From germline, CDR1 is SEHNR and CDR2 FQNEAQ (reference sequence). Trimming removed 2 bases at V and 7 bases at J, with 11 bases between. Here the CDR3 DNA reads TGTGCCAGCAGCTTACCCATGGACAGTGAAGCTTTCTTT. Translating it yields CASSLPMDSEAFF. Drawing the rest from reference TRBV7-9 and TRBJ1-1, the complete variable domain is DTGVSQNPRHKITKRGQNVTFRCDPISEHNRLYWYRQTLGQGPEFLTYFQNEAQLEKSRLLSDRFSAERPKGSFSTLEIQRTEQGDSAMYLCASSLPMDSEAFFGQGTRLTVV.

V and J are TRBV5-4 and TRBJ1-6; TRBD1 aligns across 10 bases. This CDR3 is 15 amino acids long. The ends lost 5 bases at V and 8 bases at J; junction bases unmatched: 7. Per the germline V gene, CDR1 is SGHNT and CDR2 is YYREEE (reference sequence). The CDR3 loop reads CASSPGTGDDSPLHF. CDR3 DNA: TGTGCCAGCAGTCCTGGGACAGGGGATGATTCACCCCTCCACTTT.

The chain carries TRBV21-1 and TRBJ2-3. TRBV21-1 is a known pseudogene. This CDR3 comprises 16 residues. CDR3 coding DNA: TGTGCCAGCAGCAAAGGGTGCCTTAATGGCACAGATACGCAGTATTTT. Translating it yields CASSKGCLNGTDTQYF.

The chain has TRBV19 and TRBJ2-5; unclear D gene. Germline V gene sequence: CDR1 LNHDA, CDR2 SQIVND (reference sequence). Trimming removed 4 bases from V and 2 bases from J, with 11 bases in between. The CDR3 extends over 14 amino acids. The DNA of the CDR3 is TGTGCCAGTAGTACTAACATCGTTCAAGAGACCCAGTACTTC. Protein product: CASSTNIVQETQYF.

The rearrangement links TRBV5-5 to TRBJ2-1; 14 bases match TRBD2. The V gene end was trimmed by 4 bases and the J gene end by 0 bases; junction bases not matched to a gene: 6. The CDR3 contains 18 residues. Germline V lookup: CDR1 SGHKS, CDR2 YYEKEE (reference sequence). CDR3 amino acids: CASSRTSGGLSSYNEQFF. Here the CDR3 DNA reads TGTGCCAGCAGCAGGACTAGCGGGGGGTTGAGCTCCTACAATGAGCAGTTCTTC.

The V call is TRBV10-3, the J call TRBJ2-3, with TRBD2 identical over 13 bases. The CDR3 totals 18 residues. In germline, CDR1 is ENHRY, CDR2 SYGVKD. V lost 0 bases and J lost 3; bases outside the gene matches: 6. The chain's CDR3 is CAISESSRTSGRTDTQYF. The DNA for the CDR3 is TGTGCCATCAGTGAGTCTAGCCGGACTAGCGGGAGAACAGATACGCAGTATTTT.

The V call is TRBV5-1, the J call TRBJ1-2, with 7 bases identical to TRBD1. Germline V lookup: CDR1 SGHRS, CDR2 YFSETQ. The CDR3 covers 15 residues. Trimming took 3 bases from V and 0 from J; bases not matched to a gene: 5. DNA for the CDR3: TGCGCCAGCAGCTCAGCGGGACAGTCTAACTATGGCTACACCTTC. It is translated as CASSSAGQSNYGYTF.

The V gene is TRBV7-8, the J gene TRBJ2-7; TRBD2 is a possible D gene (6 bases). This CDR3 is 15 amino acids long. Trimming cost V 3 bases and J 2 bases, with 14 bases left between them. CDR1 and CDR2 (germline): SGHVS, FQNEAQ. This CDR3 reads CASSFYPGEAYEQYF. The DNA for the CDR3 is TGTGCCAGCAGCTTCTACCCCGGGGAGGCCTACGAGCAGTACTTC.

The chain carries TRBV3-1 (or the pseudogene TRBV3-2) and TRBJ2-7, with TRBD1 as a possible D gene (6 bases). In germline, CDR1 is LGHDT, CDR2 YNNKEL (reference sequence). The CDR3 loop spans 13 amino acids. With 3 bases removed from V and 6 bases from J, the gap between germline ends came to 12 bases. CDR3: CASSQGTGSEQYF. CDR3 nucleotides: TGTGCCAGCAGCCAGGGAACAGGGTCCGAGCAGTACTTC.

The J gene is TRBJ2-7, the V gene TRBV7-3, with D possibly being TRBD2 (6 bases). Trimming removed 3 bases at V and 3 bases at J, with 9 bases between. Germline V gene data show CDR1 as SGHTA and CDR2 as FQGTGA. The CDR3 runs 13 residues. In DNA, the CDR3 is TGTGCCAGCAGCTTCGCAGCGGGCTACGAGCAGTACTTC. Its protein product is CASSFAAGYEQYF.

The chain joins TRBV5-1 to TRBJ2-2; 10 bases fit TRBD1. This CDR3 region has 15 residues. J gave up 5 bases and V 4 bases, and 5 bases lay outside the gene matches. Germline V lookup: CDR1 SGHRS, CDR2 YFSETQ. The CDR3 coding sequence is TGCGCCAGCAGCCACGGGACAGGGGTAACCGGGGAGCTGTTTTTT. Protein product: CASSHGTGVTGELFF.

This clone was observed once. The gene calls are TRBV29-1 and TRBJ2-3; no clear D gene. The CDR3 has 14 residues. V shed 2 bases and J shed 2 bases, with 11 bases lying between them. Germline CDR1 SQVTM, CDR2 ANQGSEA. CDR3 nucleotides: TGCAGCGTTGAACGGACCTCCTACACAGATACGCAGTATTTT. Translation: CSVERTSYTDTQYF.

The genes are TRBV9 and TRBJ2-2; D may be TRBD1 or TRBD2 (5 bases each). This CDR3 is 17 amino acids long. The V and J ends lost 0 bases and 4 bases respectively, with 16 bases between them. The germline V gene has CDR1 SGDLS and CDR2 YYNGEE. CDR3 in DNA: TGTGCCAGCAGCGTAGAGGTGGGGGTTCCCCCCACCGGGGAGCTGTTTTTT. Translation gives CASSVEVGVPPTGELFF.

The chain employs TRBV5-1 and TRBJ2-3, with D possibly being TRBD2 (6 bases). The CDR3 extends over 13 amino acids. Trimming cost V 3 bases and J 4 bases, with 9 bases left between them. Germline-derived CDR1 and CDR2 are SGHRS and YFSETQ. The CDR3 sequence is CASSSAGPDTQYF. DNA for the CDR3: TGCGCCAGCAGCTCCGCGGGGCCAGATACGCAGTATTTT.

V usage is TRBV28 and J usage is TRBJ1-4; TRBD1 is a possible D gene (6 bases). V shed 5 bases and J shed 1 base, with 17 bases lying between them. The CDR3 consists of 17 residues. CDR1 is MDHEN, CDR2 SYDVKM, per germline. The CDR3 sequence: CASSPAGGRGTNEKLFF. The CDR3 coding sequence is TGTGCCAGCAGTCCTGCCGGGGGGCGAGGAACTAATGAAAAACTGTTTTTT.

V usage is TRBV19 and J usage is TRBJ2-3; maybe TRBD1 (5 bases). V dropped 1 base and J dropped 2 bases, with 7 bases sitting between them. Germline-derived CDR1 and CDR2 are LNHDA and SQIVND (reference sequence). The CDR3 contains 14 residues. CDR3 DNA: TGTGCCAGTAGTATAGGACAGATCACAGATACGCAGTATTTT. It encodes CASSIGQITDTQYF.

The chain joins TRBV3-1 (or the pseudogene TRBV3-2) to TRBJ2-3, with D possibly being TRBD1 (6 bases). The CDR3 is made up of 15 amino acids. V was cut by 4 bases and J by 2 bases, with 13 bases left in between. In germline, CDR1 is LGHDT, CDR2 YNNKEL (reference sequence). Here the CDR3 reads CASSPRGSDTDTQYF. The CDR3 DNA reads as TGTGCCAGCAGCCCCAGGGGTTCCGACACAGATACGCAGTATTTT.

The chain uses TRBV30 and TRBJ2-1; 7 nucleotides match TRBD2. From germline, CDR1 is GTSNPN and CDR2 SVGIG (reference sequence). With 3 bases clipped from V and 1 base from J, the junction kept 6 bases outside the gene matches. This CDR3 has 15 amino acids. CDR3 amino acids: CAWRVSSGSYNEQFF. The CDR3 DNA reads as TGTGCCTGGAGAGTGTCTAGCGGATCCTACAATGAGCAGTTCTTC.

This rearrangement joins TRBV6-1 to TRBJ2-1; a weak D match, TRBD1 (6 bases). Trimming pared 1 base from V and 15 bases from J, leaving 13 bases between. This CDR3 spans 12 amino acids. Germline loops: CDR1 MNHNS, CDR2 SASEGT. The CDR3 here is CASSEGGTSPFF. DNA for the CDR3: TGTGCCAGCAGTGAAGGGGGGACATCCCCGTTCTTC.

V usage is TRBV21-1 and J usage is TRBJ2-1; the D call of TRBD1 is as the table states it, not checked on the DNA. TRBV21-1 is a pseudogene locus. The CDR3 runs to 15 residues. The DNA of the CDR3 is TGTGCCAGCAGCAAAATGAGTAGGACAACGGATGAGCAGTTCTTC. Protein product: CASSKMSRTTDEQFF.

The V call is TRBV6-1, the J call TRBJ2-5; unclear D gene. V was clipped by 1 base and J by 5 bases, with 8 bases between them. This CDR3 contains 13 residues. The germline V gene encodes CDR1 MNHNS and CDR2 SASEGT. The DNA for the CDR3 is TGTGCCAGCAGTGAAGGGTCCGGGGAGACCCAGTACTTC. Translating gives CASSEGSGETQYF.

This clone appeared a few times. This chain connects TRBV19 to TRBJ1-6, with TRBD1 matching over 8 bases. Germline trimming cut 7 bases from V and 3 bases from J; bases unmatched to any gene: 5. Per germline, CDR1 LNHDA and CDR2 SQIVND (reference sequence). This CDR3 region has 15 residues. DNA of the CDR3: TGTGCCAGTACTCCCGGGACAGGCTATAATTCACCCCTCCACTTT. The encoded protein is CASTPGTGYNSPLHF.

V and J are TRBV4-1 and TRBJ2-1; the D is unclear. Germline loops: CDR1 MGHRA, CDR2 YSYEKL. Trimming removed 0 bases from V and 3 bases from J, with 12 bases in between. The CDR3 extends over 16 amino acids. CDR3 DNA sequence: TGCGCCAGCAGCCAAGATTCCGAAACAGACTACAATGAGCAGTTCTTC. Translating gives CASSQDSETDYNEQFF.

The chain carries TRBV6-4 and TRBJ2-7, with 13 bases matching TRBD2. The trim removed 2 bases at V and 1 base at J, leaving 20 bases unmatched. This CDR3 contains 22 residues. Germline-derived CDR1 and CDR2 are MRHNA and SNTAGT. For the CDR3, the DNA is TGTGCCAGCAGTGACCCCACATGGACTAGCGGGGGTTTACAGATATATTCCTACGAGCAGTACTTC. This sequence encodes CASSDPTWTSGGLQIYSYEQYF.

V gene TRBV7-2 combines with J gene TRBJ1-2; the D gene is possibly TRBD1 (6 bases). The CDR3 covers 15 residues. CDR1 is SGHTA, CDR2 FQGNSA, per germline. Trimming pared 6 bases from V and 3 bases from J, leaving 17 bases between. CDR3 residues: CASSPRGTWDYGYTF. The CDR3, as DNA: TGTGCCAGCAGTCCGAGGGGGACGTGGGACTATGGCTACACCTTC. The full variable domain, rest sourced from reference TRBV7-2 and TRBJ1-2, is GAGVSQSPSNKVTEKGKDVELRCDPISGHTALYWYRQSLGQGLEFLIYFQGNSAPDKSGLPSDRFSAERTGGSVSTLTIQRTQQEDSAVYLCASSPRGTWDYGYTFGSGTRLTVV.

Remarks on this clone: An end of the junction does not agree with germline; a read error may underlie this. The V gene is TRBV27, the J gene TRBJ2-7, with TRBD1 matching over 7 bases. The CDR3 is 15 amino acids. Germline values: CDR1 MNHEY, CDR2 SMNVEV (reference sequence). In nucleotides, the CDR3 is TGTGCCAGCAGTTTATCAAAGGGGGCCTCCGACGAGCAGTACTTC. Translation: CASSLSKGASDEQYF.

This clone was detected only once. The V call is TRBV27, the J call TRBJ2-1; D is possibly TRBD1 (5 bases). Per the germline V gene, CDR1 is MNHEY and CDR2 is SMNVEV (reference sequence). The CDR3 length is 16 residues. V was pared by 3 bases and J by 0 bases, with 12 bases between. CDR3 in DNA: TGTGCCAGCAGTTTCTGGCCTGGGGCCTCCTACAATGAGCAGTTCTTC. Protein sequence: CASSFWPGASYNEQFF.